This TCR beta chain was recovered during a study of cytomegalovirus exposure and HLA in healthy donors (dated by TCRdb to the late 2010s). As for the study more broadly: According to an earlier analysis of 450 to 650 of the donors, about 170 million T cells yielded approximately 120 million unique TCR beta sequences and approximately 300 Gb of sequence data. Around 320 gigabases of sequencing data and 78 million or so unique TCR sequences were included in an early release covering 550 to 800 HLA-typed donors. Among the roughly 430 genotyped donors, around 81% belonged to the genetic ancestry cluster associated with self-reported Caucasian donors. The study was designed to test whether signatures of past pathogen exposure could be identified by cataloging public T cell receptors. The study profiled the T cell repertoires of approximately 700 subjects by immunosequencing and related them to cytomegalovirus serostatus. A separate validation cohort of more than 100 different subjects was used in addition to the approximately 700-subject first cohort. The study combined high-throughput TCR immunosequencing, statistical association of individual TCRs with disease status, and machine learning to predict cytomegalovirus infection status. A later analysis re-examined previously published TCR beta repertoires from roughly 650 donors and added high-resolution HLA genotyping to investigate patterns of TCR occurrence. Rather than drawing on any new phenotypic data, the later analysis identified candidate immune exposures from TCR beta sequences and the way those sequences occurred across donors. To decide whether each TCR beta V gene segment behaved as functional or pseudogenic, an earlier analysis of approximately 600 of the donors relied on high-throughput TCR beta sequencing. Donor age, sex, ethnicity and CMV serostatus were compiled together with the repertoire data. A later genetic analysis used genome-wide SNP genotypes for about 65% of the roughly 670 donors, treating that subset as a discovery cohort. Every repertoire in the discovery cohort had been generated on one and the same sequencing platform. Both class I and class II loci were covered by HLA typing, at four-digit resolution. Typing coverage varied by locus: about 620-630 donors for A, B, C, DRB1 and DQB1; roughly 510 for DQA1; nearly 610 for DPA1; under 490 for DPB1. A handful of DR-DQ haplotypes were handled as single units for association and clustering because linkage in the cohort was strong. Among about 400 genotyped donors of the cohort, an average of around 240,000 unique TCR beta nucleotide sequences was sequenced per donor, of which roughly 17% were non-productive.

V and J lose 0 bases and 2 bases, and a span of 6 bases separates them. CDR1 and CDR2 are read off the germline V gene (reference sequence) as SGHKS and YYEKEE. Taken from cysteine to phenylalanine, the CDR3 has 14 residues. The read is trimmed to its CDR3 DNA, 42 bases read in frame from base 1. The cohort was made up of hundreds of healthy bone marrow donors. At the time of sampling, every cohort member was nominally healthy, though immune exposures that went unrecorded were likely present. Of the approximately 700 cohort members, roughly 290 had a positive CMV serostatus and about 350 had a negative one, while no CMV serostatus was recorded for the donor. A peripheral blood sample was collected from each donor, and TCR beta sequencing was performed on peripheral blood mononuclear cells. Genomic DNA was extracted from the blood cell samples with the Qiagen DNeasy Blood Extraction Kit. The library was produced with the immunoSEQ multiplex PCR assay. For the multiplex PCR, a mixture combining 60 forward primers for TCR Vbeta segments and 13 reverse primers for TCR Jbeta segments was used. The CDR3 region of rearranged TCR beta genes was amplified from genomic DNA with a multiplex PCR assay. The amplified TCR beta libraries were sequenced on the Illumina HiSeq System as 87-base-pair reads. The original methods were these. A later analysis tallied around 87 million unique TCR beta chains across the approximately 670 repertoires, and some 10 million of those chains were shared by two or more donors. To remove PCR and sequencing errors, raw reads were error-corrected and collapsed into unique sequences using a nearest-neighbor algorithm that merged closely related sequences. CDR3 sequences were aligned to IMGT reference sequences to assign V, D and J gene segments. For a sequence to be retained, at least a six-nucleotide match to both a V gene segment and a J gene segment was required. A rearrangement was called productive if the CDR3 had no stop codons and remained in frame with V and J, and every other rearrangement was called non-productive. Following IMGT convention, CDR3 was defined as the stretch from the second conserved V-encoded cysteine up to the conserved J-encoded phenylalanine. The earlier analysis of some 600 of the donors excluded sequences that lacked an unambiguous match to a single V gene segment. An earlier analysis of 550 to 650 of the donors classified V segments as functional when productive rearrangements were above 56.7% and as segregating when the standard deviation between donors was above 5%. A statistical classification framework was built for diagnosing cytomegalovirus status from the catalog of TCR beta chain sequences. A later analysis assigned V and J genes by comparing TCR nucleotide sequences with IMGT/GENE-DB human TR gene sequences. A later analysis assigned CDR3 sequences and most-parsimonious VDJ recombination scenarios with the TCRdist pipeline. In a later analysis, each TCR beta chain was defined by its CDR3 amino acid sequence together with its V-gene family, and reads lacking a unique V-gene family were excluded. To address suspected cross-contamination and a sequencing artifact, a later analysis removed 592 highly shared, low-generation-probability nucleotide sequences. In a later analysis, a clonal expansion index for each public chain was calculated from normalized within-repertoire ranks of inferred template counts. In a later analysis, generation probabilities were computed with a VDJ recombination model fitted to out-of-frame rearrangements, and the resulting probabilities were checked against IGoR. In a later analysis, TCR-TCR, TCR-HLA and TCR-CMV co-occurrence was scored with hypergeometric tests, and a repertoire-size bias correction was applied to TCR pairs. In a later analysis, false discovery rates were estimated by permuting HLA or CMV assignments 20 times. In a later analysis, co-occurring TCRs were grouped with DBSCAN, and TCRdist sequence similarity was added when clustering was performed within HLA-allele-positive subsets. For co-occurrence clustering, repertoires with fewer than 30,000 or more than 120,000 public chains were excluded, along with four to six repertoires with anomalous nucleotide sharing. TCRdb provides this immuneACCESS table in a form limited to in-frame rearrangements. Some clones are lacking; in checked studies, under half of them reflect an unresolved V gene, and why the rest are absent is not known. D and trimming come from the DNA, and the V and J calls and clone size come from that table. The sample table lists fewer than 200,000 clones, roughly 80% of them with a count of one. The ten largest account for approximately 1.8% of the sample.

The paper's findings and limits, for the study overall: Roughly uniform sequencing depth across donors was assumed in presence/absence analyses, although this assumption may not hold. The earlier analysis of some 560 of the donors excluded approximately 15 rarely observed V segments, including chromosome 9 orphons, because counts were too low. Compared with equally common non-associated chains, HLA-associated TCR beta chains in a later analysis were more clonally expanded and had lower generation probabilities. The authors suggested that the approach could potentially be generalized to other disease states and immunological phenotypes. In a later analysis, the rate of TCR association differed among HLA loci, with DRB1 alleles having the most associated TCRs and HLA-C alleles having the fewest. For the cohort, immune exposure information was limited to CMV serostatus. Correlated functional status among segregating V segments might reflect linkage disequilibrium, but an unknown experimental factor could not be ruled out. The cohort was sequenced for TCR beta chains only, and without alpha or paired-chain data the features that could be detected were limited. The sequencing pipeline was judged likely to have produced a cluster of highly shared sequence variants as a technical artifact. An earlier analysis of approximately 600 of the donors showed that most TCR beta V segments appeared in productive rearrangements either about 87% or about 30% of the time, which broadly matched IMGT annotations. A later genetic analysis associated a missense DCLRE1C variant with V-gene and J-gene trimming of TCR beta chains, and an independent cohort replicated the association. HLA typing was unavailable for some donors at each locus, so association tests used only the typed subset. A few of the identified cytomegalovirus-associated TCR beta chains were confirmed in vitro to be specific for cytomegalovirus antigens. A later analysis reported that several top co-occurrence clusters appeared linked to parvovirus B19, influenza, CMV and Epstein-Barr virus. A later genetic analysis reported fewer N-insertions in productive TCRs among donors in an Asian-associated ancestry cluster than the roughly 700-donor mean. While some public TCRs were present in many individuals, most TCR sequences turned up only very rarely across donors. The classifier was reported to diagnose cytomegalovirus status with high specificity and sensitivity in both the original and validation cohorts. A later analysis found that most CMV-associated TCR beta chains appeared HLA-restricted, with HLA associations seemingly driven largely by CMV exposure. Assigning TCR associations to individual alleles was difficult when HLA alleles, especially DR and DQ, strongly co-occurred. A total of fewer than 200 TCR beta chains were listed by the study as associated with cytomegalovirus. A further reported finding was that TCR beta sequences accurately predicted the HLA-A and HLA-B alleles for most subjects in the first cohort. In a later analysis, some 18,000 TCR beta sequences were associated with specific HLA alleles at a false discovery rate of 0.05. The 87-base-pair reads could not distinguish some IMGT-functional V segments, including TRBV6-2 and TRBV6-3, so those segments were excluded.

As concerns this clone: Its antigen specificity is not known. No base qualities exist here, and no much larger clone lies one base off it.

The TCR sequence derives from a human donor in good health. Sample: PBMCs. The sequence links TRBV5-5 to TRBJ1-5, with no confident D gene call. The CDR3: CASSLEAGNQPQHF. Here is the DNA: TGTGCCAGCAGCTTGGAGGCGGGCAATCAGCCCCAGCATTTT.